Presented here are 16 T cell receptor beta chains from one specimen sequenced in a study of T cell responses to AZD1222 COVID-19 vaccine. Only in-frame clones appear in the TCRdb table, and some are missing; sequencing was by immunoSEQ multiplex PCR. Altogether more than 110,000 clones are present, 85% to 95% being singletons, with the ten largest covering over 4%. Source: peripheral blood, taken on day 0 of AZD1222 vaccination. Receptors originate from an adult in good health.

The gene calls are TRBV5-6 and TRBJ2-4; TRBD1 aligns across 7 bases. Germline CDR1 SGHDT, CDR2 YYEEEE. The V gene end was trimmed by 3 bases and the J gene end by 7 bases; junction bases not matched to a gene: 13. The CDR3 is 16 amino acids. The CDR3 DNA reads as TGTGCCAGCAGCTCGATTATACAGGGGATCCAGAACATTCAGTACTTC. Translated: CASSSIIQGIQNIQYF.

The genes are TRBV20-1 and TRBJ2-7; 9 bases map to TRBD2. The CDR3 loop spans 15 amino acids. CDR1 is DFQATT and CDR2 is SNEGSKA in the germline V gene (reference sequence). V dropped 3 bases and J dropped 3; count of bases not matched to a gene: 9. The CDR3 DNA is TGCAGTGCTAGTACGGGTCTAGCGGGGCTCTACGAGCAGTACTTC. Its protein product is CSASTGLAGLYEQYF.

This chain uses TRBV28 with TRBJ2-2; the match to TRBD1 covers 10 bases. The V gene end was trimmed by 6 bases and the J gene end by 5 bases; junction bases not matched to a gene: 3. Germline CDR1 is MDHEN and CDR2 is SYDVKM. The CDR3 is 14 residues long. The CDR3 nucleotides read TGTGCCAGCAGGGACAGGGGGTCGACCGGGGAGCTGTTTTTT. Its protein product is CASRDRGSTGELFF.

The CDR3 is CAWKYGGETQYF. CDR3 bases: TGTGCCTGGAAATACGGAGGCGAGACCCAGTACTTC. The chain links TRBV30 to TRBJ2-5; D is possibly TRBD2 (5 bases). CDR3 length: 12 amino acids. CDR1 GTSNPN and CDR2 SVGIG come from the germline V gene (reference sequence). Trimming removed 4 bases from V and 5 bases from J, with 11 bases in between.

CDR3 in amino acids: CATSREGHYNEQFF. CDR3 coding DNA: TGTGCCACCAGCAGAGAGGGCCACTACAATGAGCAGTTCTTC. This chain connects TRBV15 to TRBJ2-1; D not certain. Per the germline V gene, CDR1 is LNHNV and CDR2 is YYDKDF (reference sequence). V shed 0 bases and J shed 3 bases, with 6 bases lying between them. CDR3 length: 14 amino acids.

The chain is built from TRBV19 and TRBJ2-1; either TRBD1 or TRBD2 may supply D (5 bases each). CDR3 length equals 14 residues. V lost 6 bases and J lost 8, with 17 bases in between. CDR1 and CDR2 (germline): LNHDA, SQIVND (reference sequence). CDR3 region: CASSRDLYNYEQFF. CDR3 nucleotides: TGTGCCAGTAGCCGGGACCTCTACAATTATGAGCAGTTCTTC.

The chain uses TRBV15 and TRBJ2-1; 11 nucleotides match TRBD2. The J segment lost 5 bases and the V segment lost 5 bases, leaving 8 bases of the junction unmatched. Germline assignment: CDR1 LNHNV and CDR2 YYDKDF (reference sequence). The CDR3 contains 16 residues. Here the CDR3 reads CATSPRLAGFDNEQFF. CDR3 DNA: TGTGCCACCAGCCCCCGACTAGCGGGATTCGACAATGAGCAGTTCTTC.

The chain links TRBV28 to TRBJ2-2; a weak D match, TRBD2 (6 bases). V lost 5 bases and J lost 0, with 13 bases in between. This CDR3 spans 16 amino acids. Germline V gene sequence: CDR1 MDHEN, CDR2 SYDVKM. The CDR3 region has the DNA TGTGCCAGCAGTCCCAATGGCGGGGCGAACACCGGGGAGCTGTTTTTT. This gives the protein CASSPNGGANTGELFF. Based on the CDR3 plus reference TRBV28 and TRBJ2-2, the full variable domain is DVKVTQSSRYLVKRTGEKVFLECVQDMDHENMFWYRQDPGLGLRLIYFSYDVKMKEKGDIPEGYSVSREKKERFSLILESASTNQTSMYLCASSPNGGANTGELFFGEGSRLTVL.

DNA of the CDR3: TGTGCCAGCAGTGAGGGACTAGCGGGAGGGTACGGGCAGTTCTTC. This gives the protein CASSEGLAGGYGQFF. The rearrangement uses TRBV2 and TRBJ2-1; 16 positions agree with TRBD2. Trimming at V came to 3 bases and at J to 12 bases, leaving 5 bases not matched to a gene. Germline V gene sequence: CDR1 SNHLY, CDR2 FYNNEI. The CDR3 runs 15 residues.

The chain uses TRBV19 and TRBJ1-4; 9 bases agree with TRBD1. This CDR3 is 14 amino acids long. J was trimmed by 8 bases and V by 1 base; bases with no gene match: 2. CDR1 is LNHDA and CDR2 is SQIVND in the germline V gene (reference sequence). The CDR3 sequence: CASSIVQGAEKLFF. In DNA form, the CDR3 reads TGTGCCAGTAGTATAGTACAGGGGGCGGAAAAACTGTTTTTT.

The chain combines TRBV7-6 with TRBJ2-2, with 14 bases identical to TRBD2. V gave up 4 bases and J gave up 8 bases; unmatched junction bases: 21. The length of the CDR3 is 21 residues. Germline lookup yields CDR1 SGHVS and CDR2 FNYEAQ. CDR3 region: CASSSHFIERTSGRPGGELFF. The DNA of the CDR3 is TGTGCCAGCAGCTCGCATTTCATCGAGCGGACTAGCGGGAGGCCAGGGGGGGAGCTGTTTTTT.

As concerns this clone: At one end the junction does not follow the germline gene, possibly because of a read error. CDR3: CASSDSTGTGGGYTF. CDR3 bases: TGTGCCAGCAGTGACTCGACCGGGACAGGGGGCGGCTACACCTTC. The rearrangement links TRBV6-5 to TRBJ1-2, with TRBD1 matching 12 bases. This CDR3 comprises 15 residues. Per germline, CDR1 MNHEY and CDR2 SVGAGI.

The DNA for the CDR3 is TGTGCCAGTAGCCTGTCGATCTCTGGGGCCAACGTCCTGACTTTC. This translates into CASSLSISGANVLTF. The V and J genes are TRBV19 and TRBJ2-6; unclear D gene. The V and J ends lost 6 bases and 0 bases respectively, with 9 bases between them. The CDR3 loop spans 15 amino acids. CDR1 is LNHDA and CDR2 is SQIVND in the germline V gene (reference sequence).

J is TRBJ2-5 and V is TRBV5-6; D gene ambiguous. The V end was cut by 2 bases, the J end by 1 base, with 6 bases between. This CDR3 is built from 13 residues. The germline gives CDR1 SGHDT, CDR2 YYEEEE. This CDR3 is CASSFLVQETQYF. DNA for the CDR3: TGTGCCAGCAGCTTCCTCGTCCAAGAGACCCAGTACTTC.

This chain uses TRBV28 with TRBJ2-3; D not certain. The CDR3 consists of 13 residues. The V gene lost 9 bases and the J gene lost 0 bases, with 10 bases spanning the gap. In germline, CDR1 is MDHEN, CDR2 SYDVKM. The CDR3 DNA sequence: TGTGCCAGTATCGACGGCAGCACAGATACGCAGTATTTT. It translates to CASIDGSTDTQYF.

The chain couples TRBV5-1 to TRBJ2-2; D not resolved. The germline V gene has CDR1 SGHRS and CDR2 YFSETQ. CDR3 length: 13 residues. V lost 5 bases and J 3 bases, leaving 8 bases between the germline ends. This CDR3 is CASSRGDTGELFF. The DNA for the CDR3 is TGCGCCAGCAGTAGAGGAGACACCGGGGAGCTGTTTTTT.